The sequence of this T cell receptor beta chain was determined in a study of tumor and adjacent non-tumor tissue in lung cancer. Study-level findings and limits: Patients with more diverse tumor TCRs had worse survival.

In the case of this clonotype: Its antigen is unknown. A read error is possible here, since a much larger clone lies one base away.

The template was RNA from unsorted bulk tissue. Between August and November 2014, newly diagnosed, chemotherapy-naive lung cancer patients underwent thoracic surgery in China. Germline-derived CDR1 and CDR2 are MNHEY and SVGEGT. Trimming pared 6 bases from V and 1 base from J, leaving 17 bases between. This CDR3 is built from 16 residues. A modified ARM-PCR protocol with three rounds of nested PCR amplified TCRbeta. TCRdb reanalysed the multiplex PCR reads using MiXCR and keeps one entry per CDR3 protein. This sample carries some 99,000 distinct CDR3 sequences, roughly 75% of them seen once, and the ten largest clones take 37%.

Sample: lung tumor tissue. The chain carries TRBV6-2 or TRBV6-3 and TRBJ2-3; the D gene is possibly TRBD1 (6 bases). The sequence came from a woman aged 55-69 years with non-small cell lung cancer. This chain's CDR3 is CASRTAGPGGTDTQYF. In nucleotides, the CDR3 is TGTGCCAGCAGAACCGCCGGGCCAGGGGGCACAGATACGCAGTATTTT.